This T cell receptor (beta chain) stems from a study of T cell responses to AZD1222 COVID-19 vaccine. The CDR3 totals 11 residues. CDR1 is LGHDT and CDR2 is YNNKEL in the germline V gene (reference sequence). V was pared by 4 bases and J by 8 bases, with 6 bases between. Repertoires were generated with immunoSEQ multiplex PCR, while TCRdb's copy carries only in-frame clones and drops some. The sample holds about 140,000 clones, roughly nine tenths seen once. Specimen: peripheral blood, collected on day 0 of AZD1222 vaccination. The chain carries TRBV3-1 (or the pseudogene TRBV3-2) and TRBJ2-1; the D gene is possibly TRBD2 (5 bases). The receptor's source is an adult in good health. The CDR3 here is CASSLDYEQFF. Written as DNA, the CDR3 is TGTGCCAGCAGCCTGGACTATGAGCAGTTCTTC.